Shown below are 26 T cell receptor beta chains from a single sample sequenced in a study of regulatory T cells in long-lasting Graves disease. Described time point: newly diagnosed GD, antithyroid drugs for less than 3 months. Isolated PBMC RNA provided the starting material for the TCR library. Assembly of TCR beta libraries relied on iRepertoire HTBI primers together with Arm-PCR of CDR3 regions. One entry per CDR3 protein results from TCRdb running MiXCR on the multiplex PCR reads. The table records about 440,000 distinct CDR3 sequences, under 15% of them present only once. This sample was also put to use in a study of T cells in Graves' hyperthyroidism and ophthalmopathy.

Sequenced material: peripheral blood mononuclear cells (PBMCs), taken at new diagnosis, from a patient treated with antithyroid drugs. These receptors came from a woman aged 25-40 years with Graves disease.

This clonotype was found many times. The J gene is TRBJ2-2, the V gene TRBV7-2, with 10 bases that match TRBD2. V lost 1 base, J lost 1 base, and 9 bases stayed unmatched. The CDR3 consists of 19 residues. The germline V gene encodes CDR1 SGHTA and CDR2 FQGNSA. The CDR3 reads CASSLVGGLAGVNTGELFF. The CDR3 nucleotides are TGTGCCAGCAGCTTAGTAGGTGGGCTAGCGGGAGTGAACACCGGGGAGCTGTTTTTT.

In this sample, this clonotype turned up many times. The CDR3 DNA follows: TGCGCCAGCAGCTTGTTACGAGACACCAGGCACACTGAAGCTTTCTTT. Its translation: CASSLLRDTRHTEAFF. The genes are TRBV5-1 and TRBJ1-1; the D is unclear. V dropped 1 base and J dropped 3 bases, with 16 bases sitting between them. The length of the CDR3 is 16 residues. Germline V CDR1 and CDR2: SGHRS, YFSETQ.

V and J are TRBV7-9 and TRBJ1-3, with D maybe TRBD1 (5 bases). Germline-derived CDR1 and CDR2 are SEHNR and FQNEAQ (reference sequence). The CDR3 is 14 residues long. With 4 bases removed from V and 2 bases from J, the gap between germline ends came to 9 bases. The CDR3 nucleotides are TGTGCCAGCAGCTCAGGGAGCACTGGAAACACCATATATTTT. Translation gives CASSSGSTGNTIYF.

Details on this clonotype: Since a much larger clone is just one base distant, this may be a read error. Here the CDR3 DNA reads TGCAGTGCTAGTGAACAGGGTTACGAGCAGTACTTC. This encodes CSASEQGYEQYF. This chain uses TRBV20-1 with TRBJ2-7; TRBD1 might be the D (6 bases). V was trimmed by 3 bases and J by 4 bases, leaving 10 bases between them. The CDR3 loop spans 12 amino acids. Looked up from germline, CDR1 is DFQATT and CDR2 is SNEGSKA (reference sequence).

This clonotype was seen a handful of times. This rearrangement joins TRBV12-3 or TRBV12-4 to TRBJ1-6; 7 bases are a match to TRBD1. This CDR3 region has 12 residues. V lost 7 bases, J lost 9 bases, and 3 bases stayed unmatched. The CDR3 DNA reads TGTGCCAGCACCGACAGGGTTTCACCCCTCCACTTT. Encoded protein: CASTDRVSPLHF.

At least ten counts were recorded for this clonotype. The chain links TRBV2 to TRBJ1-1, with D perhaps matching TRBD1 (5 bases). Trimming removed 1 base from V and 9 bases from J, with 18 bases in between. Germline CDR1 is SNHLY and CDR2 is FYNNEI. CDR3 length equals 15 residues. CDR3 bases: TGTGCCAGCAGTGAAGGAGGGCATAGGGGAGGACAAGCTTTCTTT. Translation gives CASSEGGHRGGQAFF.

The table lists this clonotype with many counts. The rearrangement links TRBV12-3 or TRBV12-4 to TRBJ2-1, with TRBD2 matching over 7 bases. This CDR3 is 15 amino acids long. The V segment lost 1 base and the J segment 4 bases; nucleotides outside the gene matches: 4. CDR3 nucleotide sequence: TGTGCCAGCAGTTTAGTCAGCGGGACTTACAATGAGCAGTTCTTC. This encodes CASSLVSGTYNEQFF.

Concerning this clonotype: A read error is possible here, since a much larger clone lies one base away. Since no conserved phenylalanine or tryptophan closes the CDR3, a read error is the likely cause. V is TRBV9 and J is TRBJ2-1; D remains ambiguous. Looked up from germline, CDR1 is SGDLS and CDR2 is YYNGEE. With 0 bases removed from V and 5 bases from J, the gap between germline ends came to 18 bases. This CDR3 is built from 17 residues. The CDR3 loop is CASSVAFEAVKNNEQFL. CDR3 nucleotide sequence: TGTGCCAGCAGCGTAGCGTTTGAGGCAGTCAAGAACAATGAGCAGTTCCTC.

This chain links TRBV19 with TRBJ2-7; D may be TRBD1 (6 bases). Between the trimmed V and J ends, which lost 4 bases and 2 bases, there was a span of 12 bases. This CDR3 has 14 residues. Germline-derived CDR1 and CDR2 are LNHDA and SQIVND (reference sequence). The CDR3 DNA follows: TGTGCCAGTAGTACCGTCGACAGGACCTACGAGCAGTACTTC. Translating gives CASSTVDRTYEQYF.

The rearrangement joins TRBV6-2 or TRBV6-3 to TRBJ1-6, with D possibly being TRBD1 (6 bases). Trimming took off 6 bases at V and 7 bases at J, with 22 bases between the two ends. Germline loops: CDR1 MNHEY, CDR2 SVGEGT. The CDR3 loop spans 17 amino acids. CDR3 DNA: TGTGCCAGCAGCGACTTTACGGGGGGCGGCTTCAATTCACCCCTCCACTTT. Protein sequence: CASSDFTGGGFNSPLHF.

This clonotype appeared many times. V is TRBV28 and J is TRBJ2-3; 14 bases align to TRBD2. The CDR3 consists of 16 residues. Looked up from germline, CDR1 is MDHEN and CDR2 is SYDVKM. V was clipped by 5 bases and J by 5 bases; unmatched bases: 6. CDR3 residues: CASSTYGLAGGDTQYF. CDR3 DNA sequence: TGTGCCAGCAGTACCTACGGACTAGCGGGAGGAGATACGCAGTATTTT. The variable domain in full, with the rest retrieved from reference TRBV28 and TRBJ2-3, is DVKVTQSSRYLVKRTGEKVFLECVQDMDHENMFWYRQDPGLGLRLIYFSYDVKMKEKGDIPEGYSVSREKKERFSLILESASTNQTSMYLCASSTYGLAGGDTQYFGPGTRLTVL.

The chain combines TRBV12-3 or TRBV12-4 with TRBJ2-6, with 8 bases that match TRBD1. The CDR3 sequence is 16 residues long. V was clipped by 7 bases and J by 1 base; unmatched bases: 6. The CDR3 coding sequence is TGTGCCAGCAAAATGACAGGGGTGTCTGGGGCCAACGTCCTGACTTTC. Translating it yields CASKMTGVSGANVLTF.

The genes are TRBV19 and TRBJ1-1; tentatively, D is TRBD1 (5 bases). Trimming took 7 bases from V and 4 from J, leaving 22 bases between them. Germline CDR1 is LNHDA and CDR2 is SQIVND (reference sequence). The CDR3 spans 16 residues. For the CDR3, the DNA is TGTGCCAGTATGTTTTTGAGGGGCCCGGGGGGCACTGAAGCTTTCTTT. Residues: CASMFLRGPGGTEAFF.

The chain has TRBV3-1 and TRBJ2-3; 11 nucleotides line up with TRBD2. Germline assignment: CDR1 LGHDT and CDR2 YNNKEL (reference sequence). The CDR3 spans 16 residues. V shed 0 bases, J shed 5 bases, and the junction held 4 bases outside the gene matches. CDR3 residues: CASSQDEGLAVDTQYF. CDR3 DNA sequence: TGTGCCAGCAGCCAAGATGAGGGACTAGCGGTAGATACGCAGTATTTT.

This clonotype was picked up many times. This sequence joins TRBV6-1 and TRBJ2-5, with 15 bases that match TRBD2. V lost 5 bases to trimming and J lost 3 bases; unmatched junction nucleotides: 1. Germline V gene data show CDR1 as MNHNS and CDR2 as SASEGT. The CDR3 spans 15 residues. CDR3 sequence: CASSRTSGREETQYF. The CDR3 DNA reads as TGTGCCAGCAGTCGGACTAGCGGGAGGGAAGAGACCCAGTACTTC.

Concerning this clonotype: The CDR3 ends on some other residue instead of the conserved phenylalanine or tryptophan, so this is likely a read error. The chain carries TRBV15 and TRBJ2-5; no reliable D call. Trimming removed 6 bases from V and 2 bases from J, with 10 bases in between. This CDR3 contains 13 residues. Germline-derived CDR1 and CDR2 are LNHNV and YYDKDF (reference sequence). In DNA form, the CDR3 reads TGTGCCACCAGGAGTGGGGTTCAAGAGACCCAGTACCTC. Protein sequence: CATRSGVQETQYL.

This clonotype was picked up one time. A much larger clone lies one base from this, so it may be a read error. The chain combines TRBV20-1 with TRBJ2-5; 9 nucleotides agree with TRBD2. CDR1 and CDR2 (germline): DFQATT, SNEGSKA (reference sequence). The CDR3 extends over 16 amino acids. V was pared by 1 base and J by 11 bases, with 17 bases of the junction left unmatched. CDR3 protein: CSARGGGLAGHNEQYF. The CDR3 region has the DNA TGCAGTGCTAGAGGGGGGGGGCTAGCGGGGCACAATGAGCAGTACTTC.

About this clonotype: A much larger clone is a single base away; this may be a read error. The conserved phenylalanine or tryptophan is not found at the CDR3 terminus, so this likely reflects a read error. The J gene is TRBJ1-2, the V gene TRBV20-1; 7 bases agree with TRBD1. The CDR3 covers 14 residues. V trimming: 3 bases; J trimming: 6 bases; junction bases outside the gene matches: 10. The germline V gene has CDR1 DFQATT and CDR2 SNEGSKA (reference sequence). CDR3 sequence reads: CSASSIDRANGYTL. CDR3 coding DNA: TGCAGTGCTAGCTCGATCGACAGGGCGAATGGCTACACCCTC.

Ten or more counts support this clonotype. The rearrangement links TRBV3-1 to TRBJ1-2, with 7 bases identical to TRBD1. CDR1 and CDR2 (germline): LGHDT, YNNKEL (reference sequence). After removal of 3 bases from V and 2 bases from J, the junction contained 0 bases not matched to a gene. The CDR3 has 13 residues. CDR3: CASSQGQNYGYTF. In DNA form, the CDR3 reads TGTGCCAGCAGCCAGGGACAGAACTATGGCTACACCTTC.

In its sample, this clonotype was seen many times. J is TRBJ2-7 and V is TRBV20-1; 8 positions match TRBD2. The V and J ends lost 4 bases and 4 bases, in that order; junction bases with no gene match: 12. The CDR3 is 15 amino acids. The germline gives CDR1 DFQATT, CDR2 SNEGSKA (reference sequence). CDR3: CSAIGISGLGYEQYF. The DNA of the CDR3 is TGCAGTGCTATAGGAATTTCGGGACTAGGGTACGAGCAGTACTTC.

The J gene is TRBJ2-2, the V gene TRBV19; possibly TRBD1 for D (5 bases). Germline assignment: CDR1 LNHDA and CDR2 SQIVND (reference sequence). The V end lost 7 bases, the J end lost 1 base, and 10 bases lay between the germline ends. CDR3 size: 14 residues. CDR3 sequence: CASKGRVNTGELFF. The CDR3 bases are TGTGCCAGTAAGGGCAGGGTGAACACCGGGGAGCTGTTTTTT.

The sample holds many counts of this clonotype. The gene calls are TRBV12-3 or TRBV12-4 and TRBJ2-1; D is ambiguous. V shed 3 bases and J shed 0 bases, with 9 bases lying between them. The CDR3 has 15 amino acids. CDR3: CASSFGYSSYNEQFF. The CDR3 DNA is TGTGCCAGCAGTTTCGGATATAGCTCCTACAATGAGCAGTTCTTC.

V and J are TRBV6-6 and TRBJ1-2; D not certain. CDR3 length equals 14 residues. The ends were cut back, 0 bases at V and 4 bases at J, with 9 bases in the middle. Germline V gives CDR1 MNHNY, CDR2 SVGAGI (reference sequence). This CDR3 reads CASSYSAPPYGYTF. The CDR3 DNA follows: TGTGCCAGCAGTTACTCGGCCCCCCCCTATGGCTACACCTTC.

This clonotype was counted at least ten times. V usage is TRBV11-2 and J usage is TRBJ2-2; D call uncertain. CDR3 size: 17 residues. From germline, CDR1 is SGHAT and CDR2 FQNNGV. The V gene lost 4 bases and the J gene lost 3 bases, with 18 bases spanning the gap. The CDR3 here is CASSSPRFILDTGELFF. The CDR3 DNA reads TGTGCCAGCAGCTCTCCCCGGTTTATCCTTGACACCGGGGAGCTGTTTTTT.

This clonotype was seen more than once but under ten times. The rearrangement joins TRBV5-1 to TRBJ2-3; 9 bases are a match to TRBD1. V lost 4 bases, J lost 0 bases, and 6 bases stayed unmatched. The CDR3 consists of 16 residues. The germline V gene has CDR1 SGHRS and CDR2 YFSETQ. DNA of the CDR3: TGCGCCAGCAGCGGGGGGACAGGGACTAGCACAGATACGCAGTATTTT. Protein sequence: CASSGGTGTSTDTQYF.

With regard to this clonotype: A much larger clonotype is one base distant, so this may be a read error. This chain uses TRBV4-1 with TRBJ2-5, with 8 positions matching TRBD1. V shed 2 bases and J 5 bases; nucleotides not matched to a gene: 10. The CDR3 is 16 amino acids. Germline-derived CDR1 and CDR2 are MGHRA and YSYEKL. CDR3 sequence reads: CASSQSMQGASETQYF. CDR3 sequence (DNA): TGCGCCAGCAGCCAATCCATGCAGGGGGCGTCGGAGACCCAGTACTTC.